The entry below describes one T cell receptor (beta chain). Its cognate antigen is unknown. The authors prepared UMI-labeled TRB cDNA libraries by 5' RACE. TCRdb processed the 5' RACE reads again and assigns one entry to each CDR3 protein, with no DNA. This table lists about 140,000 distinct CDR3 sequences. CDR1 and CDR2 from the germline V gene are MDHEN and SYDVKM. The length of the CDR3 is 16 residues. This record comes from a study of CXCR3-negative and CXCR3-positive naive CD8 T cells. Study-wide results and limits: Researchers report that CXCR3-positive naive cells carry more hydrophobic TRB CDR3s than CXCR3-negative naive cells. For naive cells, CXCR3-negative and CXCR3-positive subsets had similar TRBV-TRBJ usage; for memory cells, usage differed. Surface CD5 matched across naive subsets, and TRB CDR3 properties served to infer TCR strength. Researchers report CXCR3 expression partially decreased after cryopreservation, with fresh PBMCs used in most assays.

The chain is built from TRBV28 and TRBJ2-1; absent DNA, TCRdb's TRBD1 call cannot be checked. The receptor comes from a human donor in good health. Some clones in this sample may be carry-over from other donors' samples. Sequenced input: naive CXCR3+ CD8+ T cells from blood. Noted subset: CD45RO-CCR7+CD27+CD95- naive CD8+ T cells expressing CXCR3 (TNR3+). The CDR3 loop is CASSPAQGTSYNEQFF.